These 9 T cell receptor beta chains were sequenced from one sample in a study of T cell responses to AZD1222 COVID-19 vaccine. Profiled with immunoSEQ multiplex PCR; TCRdb holds only in-frame clones, not every one. This sample has about 89,000 clones, with roughly 90% found just once. Specimen: peripheral blood, collected 28 days after the second AZD1222 dose. The receptor source for this set is an adult who received the AZD1222 COVID-19 vaccine.

The J gene is TRBJ2-1, the V gene TRBV24-1; weak D call: TRBD2 (5 bases). V was cut by 5 bases and J by 5 bases, with 12 bases left in between. This CDR3 has 14 amino acids. Germline CDR1 KGHDR, CDR2 SFDVKD. The CDR3 sequence is CATSAPEVHNEQFF. The CDR3 region has the DNA TGTGCCACCAGTGCCCCGGAGGTCCACAATGAGCAGTTCTTC.

J is TRBJ2-3 and V is TRBV6-1; 9 positions agree with TRBD1. Per germline, CDR1 MNHNS and CDR2 SASEGT. J lost 6 bases, V lost 4 bases, and 14 bases had no gene match. The CDR3 totals 17 residues. The CDR3 coding sequence is TGTGCCAGCAGTGGGGGTTATGGACAGGGGTGGACGGATACGCAGTATTTT. Amino acid sequence: CASSGGYGQGWTDTQYF.

This clone was observed a handful of times. The rearrangement joins TRBV11-2 to TRBJ2-7; 12 bases fit TRBD2. CDR1 SGHAT and CDR2 FQNNGV come from the germline V gene. V gave up 3 bases and J gave up 7 bases; unmatched junction bases: 7. This CDR3 has 15 residues. As DNA, the CDR3 is TGTGCCAGCAGCTTTACTAGCGGGGGGCCCACTGAGCAGTACTTC. Amino acids: CASSFTSGGPTEQYF.

The chain recombines TRBV28 with TRBJ1-1, with 8 bases aligning to TRBD1. This CDR3 contains 12 residues. Germline trimming cut 10 bases from V and 1 base from J; bases unmatched to any gene: 2. Looked up from germline, CDR1 is MDHEN and CDR2 is SYDVKM. CDR3 protein: CAKGTGNTEAFF. The CDR3 region has the DNA TGTGCCAAAGGGACAGGGAACACTGAAGCTTTCTTT.

The chain employs TRBV23-1 and TRBJ1-2; D gene uncertain. TRBV23-1 is an ORF; its function is uncertain. Trimming stripped 1 base from V and 4 bases from J, with 22 bases between. This CDR3 comprises 18 residues. CDR3 in DNA: TGCGCCAGCAGTCAATTGAAGTTGGCCCAAAGCTGTGGCTATGGCTACACCTTC. Translation gives CASSQLKLAQSCGYGYTF.

The chain links TRBV15 to TRBJ2-7, with a possible D match to TRBD1 (5 bases). This CDR3 has 17 amino acids. Trimming shortened V by 1 base and J by 7 bases, and 23 bases separated the two germline ends. Germline CDR1 reads LNHNV; CDR2 reads YYDKDF (reference sequence). CDR3 sequence: CATSRVGQGRESEEQYF. The DNA for the CDR3 is TGTGCCACCAGCAGAGTAGGGCAAGGCAGGGAATCGGAGGAGCAGTACTTC.

The rearrangement joins TRBV7-6 to TRBJ2-7; D call uncertain. CDR3 size: 14 residues. Deletions cut 3 bases from V and 2 bases from J, with 11 bases between. Per germline, CDR1 SGHVS and CDR2 FNYEAQ. This chain's CDR3 is CASSFKGFPYEQYF. CDR3 nucleotides: TGTGCCAGCAGCTTCAAAGGATTCCCCTACGAGCAGTACTTC.

This clone was detected only once. The V and J genes are TRBV14 and TRBJ1-1; no reliable D call. V dropped 2 bases and J dropped 5 bases, with 6 bases sitting between them. Per the germline V gene, CDR1 is SGHDN and CDR2 is FVKESK. The length of the CDR3 is 12 residues. Here the CDR3 reads CASSQSFTEAFF. CDR3 coding DNA: TGTGCCAGCAGCCAATCATTTACTGAAGCTTTCTTT. The variable domain in full, completed from reference TRBV14 and TRBJ1-1, reads EAGVTQFPSHSVIEKGQTVTLRCDPISGHDNLYWYRRVMGKEIKFLLHFVKESKQDESGMPNNRFLAERTGGTYSTLKVQPAELEDSGVYFCASSQSFTEAFFGQGTRLTVV.

V gene TRBV5-1 combines with J gene TRBJ2-3; no definite D call. The CDR3 is 16 residues long. Germline-derived CDR1 and CDR2 are SGHRS and YFSETQ. The V and J ends lost 4 bases and 2 bases respectively, with 17 bases between them. DNA of the CDR3: TGCGCCAGCAGCGCCACCTTCCCTACTTACACAGATACGCAGTATTTT. It yields the protein CASSATFPTYTDTQYF.